This entry lists 27 T cell receptor beta chains sequenced from one sample in a study of low-dose radiotherapy and immunotherapy resistance in tumors. Time point defined: before trial treatment. Alpha and beta chains were covered, as first-strand cDNA relied on TRAV- and TRBV-specific primers. A constant-region primer paired with the V-primer adapter amplified TCRs over approximately 20 PCR cycles. TCRdb redid the calling of the reads with MiXCR, one entry per CDR3 protein. Seen here are some 60,000 distinct CDR3 sequences, 26% observed once, and the top ten hold about 6.6%. The sample in question was PBMCs, obtained before treatment. The receptor set was obtained from a male donor with rectosigmoid adenocarcinoma.

The table lists this clonotype with many counts. The rearrangement joins TRBV19 to TRBJ2-2; possibly TRBD2 for D (5 bases). The CDR3 is made up of 15 amino acids. Trimming cost V 7 bases and J 2 bases, with 14 bases left between them. Germline CDR1 LNHDA, CDR2 SQIVND (reference sequence). CDR3 sequence (DNA): TGTGCCAGTATGGAGCGAGGGAGAAACACCGGGGAGCTGTTTTTT. Translated: CASMERGRNTGELFF.

This clonotype was detected ten times or more. This sequence joins TRBV6-5 and TRBJ2-2; 7 nucleotides line up with TRBD1. Germline lookup yields CDR1 MNHEY and CDR2 SVGAGI. The CDR3 is 17 amino acids. With 5 bases clipped from V and 5 bases from J, the junction kept 14 bases outside the gene matches. This chain's CDR3 is CASSPRAGGIGTGELFF. In nucleotides, the CDR3 is TGTGCCAGCAGTCCACGGGCAGGGGGAATAGGGACCGGGGAGCTGTTTTTT.

This clonotype has a count of ten or more. V is TRBV28 and J is TRBJ2-7; TRBD1 agrees at 7 bases. Germline V CDR1 and CDR2: MDHEN, SYDVKM. V dropped 4 bases and J dropped 12; count of bases not matched to a gene: 21. This CDR3 has 16 amino acids. The CDR3 sequence: CASSSFSETGKFGGYF. The CDR3, as DNA: TGTGCCAGCAGTTCATTCTCGGAGACAGGGAAGTTTGGAGGGTACTTC.

This clonotype is medium-sized (0.01 to 0.1%) in the sample. The rearrangement joins TRBV12-3 or TRBV12-4 to TRBJ2-1; the D is unclear. This CDR3 contains 12 residues. The germline V and J ends were trimmed by 3 bases and 10 bases, with 10 bases remaining between them. CDR3: CASSFIYREQFF. In DNA form, the CDR3 reads TGTGCCAGCAGTTTTATATACCGGGAGCAGTTCTTC.

This clonotype appeared many times. One junction end does not reproduce the germline sequence, and a read error may be involved. The rearrangement links TRBV12-3 or TRBV12-4 to TRBJ1-5; no clear D gene. The CDR3 has 12 residues. DNA of the CDR3: TGTGCCAGCAGCTTAGGTAATCAGCCCCAGCATTTT. Encoded protein: CASSLGNQPQHF.

This clonotype appeared many times. CDR3 amino acids: CASRPGTGAAEGTGELFF. CDR3 nucleotide sequence: TGTGCCAGCAGGCCCGGGACAGGGGCTGCCGAGGGGACCGGGGAGCTGTTTTTT. The genes are TRBV6-2 or TRBV6-3 and TRBJ2-2, with 10 nucleotides matching TRBD1. Germline CDR1 and CDR2: MNHEY and SVGEGT. The V gene end was trimmed by 6 bases and the J gene end by 5 bases; junction bases not matched to a gene: 15. The CDR3 is 18 residues long.

This chain's CDR3 is CASSSSRGQTEAFF. In nucleotides, the CDR3 is TGTGCCAGCAGTTCGTCCAGGGGGCAGACTGAAGCTTTCTTT. This chain connects TRBV6-5 to TRBJ1-1; 8 nucleotides align to TRBD1. The V gene end was trimmed by 4 bases and the J gene end by 5 bases; junction bases not matched to a gene: 6. This CDR3 spans 14 amino acids. CDR1 MNHEY and CDR2 SVGAGI come from the germline V gene.

This clonotype was observed at least ten times. This chain uses TRBV3-1 with TRBJ2-3; 8 bases are a match to TRBD2. The CDR3 has 16 residues. Germline CDR1 and CDR2: LGHDT and YNNKEL (reference sequence). Trimming at V came to 1 base and at J to 1 base, leaving 4 bases not matched to a gene. The CDR3 protein is CASSQGSGKGTDTQYF. Written as DNA, the CDR3 is TGTGCCAGCAGCCAAGGTAGCGGGAAAGGCACAGATACGCAGTATTTT.

This clonotype was recorded at least ten times. This chain uses TRBV29-1 with TRBJ1-2; 7 bases are a match to TRBD1. V gave up 6 bases and J gave up 3 bases; unmatched junction bases: 7. Germline V gene lookup returns CDR1 SQVTM and CDR2 ANQGSEA. The CDR3 is 13 residues long. The CDR3 reads CSVDRQGDYGYTF. For the CDR3, the DNA is TGCAGCGTCGATCGACAGGGTGACTATGGCTACACCTTC. The full variable domain, with the rest looked up from reference TRBV29-1 and TRBJ1-2, is SAVISQKPSRDICQRGTSLTIQCQVDSQVTMMFWYRQQPGQSLTLIATANQGSEATYESGFVIDKFPISRPNLTFSTLTVSNMSPEDSSIYLCSVDRQGDYGYTFGSGTRLTVV.

This clonotype was seen many times. The chain recombines TRBV15 with TRBJ1-6; D is unclear. V lost 0 bases, J lost 6 bases, and 9 bases lay in between. The germline CDR1 and CDR2 sequences are LNHNV and YYDKDF (reference sequence). CDR3 size: 15 residues. The CDR3 DNA is TGTGCCACCAGCAGAGAGGTTTTTAGTAATTCACCCCTCCACTTT. Translation gives CATSREVFSNSPLHF.

With respect to this clonotype: A far larger clone lies a single base away; this is likely a read error. V and J are TRBV6-1 and TRBJ1-6; the match to TRBD1 covers 8 bases. The germline gives CDR1 MNHNS, CDR2 SASEGT. With V trimmed by 5 bases and J by 11 bases, 8 bases remained unmatched. The CDR3 has 14 residues. The CDR3 DNA reads TGTGCCAGCAGTTCTGGACAGGGTTGGGCACCCCTCCACTTT. It specifies CASSSGQGWAPLHF.

On this clonotype: With only one base between it and a far larger clone, this is likely a read error. The chain carries TRBV5-1 and TRBJ2-7; TRBD2 is a possible D gene (5 bases). The J call may not be correct, given that the DNA end is closer to TRBJ2-1. Germline CDR1 SGHRS, CDR2 YFSETQ. This CDR3 spans 16 amino acids. The CDR3 loop reads CANMVGDPRSYNEQFF. The CDR3 region has the DNA TGCGCCAACATGGTGGGAGACCCTCGCTCCTACAATGAGCAGTTCTTC.

This clonotype was picked up many times. The V call is TRBV5-6, the J call TRBJ1-5; D may be TRBD1 (5 bases). Germline V lookup: CDR1 SGHDT, CDR2 YYEEEE. V was trimmed by 3 bases and J by 2 bases, leaving 18 bases between them. The CDR3 runs 17 residues. This CDR3 reads CASSYLGPSGGNQPQHF. In DNA form, the CDR3 reads TGTGCCAGCAGCTACCTGGGGCCATCGGGGGGCAATCAGCCCCAGCATTTT.

The chain links TRBV5-4 to TRBJ2-5, with TRBD1 as a possible D gene (5 bases). The CDR3 is 13 amino acids. Germline V gene sequence: CDR1 SGHNT, CDR2 YYREEE (reference sequence). Trimming shortened V by 4 bases and J by 2 bases, and 9 bases separated the two germline ends. The CDR3 loop is CASSPQEQETQYF. The CDR3 bases are TGTGCCAGCAGCCCACAGGAACAAGAGACCCAGTACTTC.

This clonotype was recorded at least ten times. The chain employs TRBV30 and TRBJ2-1; D perhaps matches TRBD2 (6 bases). Germline V gene sequence: CDR1 GTSNPN, CDR2 SVGIG (reference sequence). The ends were cut back, 4 bases at V and 0 bases at J, with 10 bases in the middle. The CDR3 is made up of 14 amino acids. CDR3 residues: CAWTAGSSYNEQFF. CDR3 DNA sequence: TGTGCCTGGACCGCGGGGAGCTCCTACAATGAGCAGTTCTTC.

This clonotype was seen at least ten times. The J gene is TRBJ2-1, the V gene TRBV20-1, with 11 bases aligning to TRBD2. Germline values: CDR1 DFQATT, CDR2 SNEGSKA (reference sequence). The CDR3 sequence is 20 residues long. Losses at the gene ends were 1 base for V and 0 bases for J; bases not matched to a gene: 14. CDR3 nucleotides: TGCAGTGCTAGAGTGCAGGGGGCGAGCCTAGCGGGAGGCTCCTACAATGAGCAGTTCTTC. This encodes CSARVQGASLAGGSYNEQFF.

This clonotype was found many times. One end of the junction is discordant with germline, which a read error may explain. The chain is built from TRBV7-2 and TRBJ2-7; 8 bases are a match to TRBD2. The CDR3 consists of 14 residues. Germline V gene sequence: CDR1 SGHTA, CDR2 FQGNSA. In DNA form, the CDR3 reads TGTGCCAGCAGCTCCAACTTGATAGCGGGAACCACCCTCTTC. Protein: CASSSNLIAGTTLF.

This clonotype was detected ten times or more. The rearrangement joins TRBV5-1 to TRBJ2-1, with D perhaps given as TRBD1 or TRBD2 (5 bases each). The CDR3 sequence is 15 residues long. V was clipped by 5 bases and J by 3 bases, with 15 bases between them. Per the germline V gene, CDR1 is SGHRS and CDR2 is YFSETQ. CDR3 amino acids: CASSEERGLYNEQFF. The CDR3 DNA is TGCGCCAGCAGTGAGGAGAGGGGTCTCTACAATGAGCAGTTCTTC.

This clonotype was detected many times. The rearrangement uses TRBV28 and TRBJ2-4, with TRBD1 matching 10 bases. J was trimmed by 7 bases and V by 5 bases; bases with no gene match: 11. Germline V gives CDR1 MDHEN, CDR2 SYDVKM. This CDR3 comprises 16 residues. In nucleotides, the CDR3 is TGTGCCAGCAGTATCACATCGACAGGGGGCGAGAACATTCAGTACTTC. It translates to CASSITSTGGENIQYF.

Many counts were recorded for this clonotype. V is TRBV18 and J is TRBJ1-6, with D uncertain. Trimming took off 6 bases at V and 0 bases at J, with 0 bases between the two ends. The CDR3 consists of 12 residues. Germline values: CDR1 KGHSH, CDR2 LQKENI. CDR3 in DNA: TGTGCCAGCTCCTCCTATAATTCACCCCTCCACTTT. This codes for CASSSYNSPLHF.

This clonotype was seen at least ten times. V is TRBV10-3 and J is TRBJ2-2; no clear D. In germline, CDR1 is ENHRY, CDR2 SYGVKD. This CDR3 has 13 residues. The germline V and J ends were trimmed by 6 bases and 7 bases, with 12 bases remaining between them. CDR3 loop: CAIRDVKVGELFF. The CDR3 DNA reads as TGTGCCATCAGGGATGTTAAAGTCGGGGAGCTGTTTTTT.

For this clonotype: At one end, the junction sequence differs from germline, possibly due to a read error. This sequence joins TRBV6-2 or TRBV6-3 and TRBJ1-2; unclear D gene. CDR1 MNHEY and CDR2 SVGEGT come from the germline V gene. The CDR3 totals 13 residues. Here the CDR3 reads CASSYDDRYGYIF. The CDR3 DNA is TGTGCCAGCAGTTACGACGACCGCTATGGCTACATCTTC.

This clonotype was recorded many times. This rearrangement joins TRBV29-1 to TRBJ2-1; 13 nucleotides match TRBD2. The CDR3 is 13 residues long. V lost 8 bases, J lost 9 bases, and 7 bases stayed unmatched. In germline, CDR1 is SQVTM, CDR2 ANQGSEA. CDR3 region: CSFLLAGGGEQFF. The DNA of the CDR3 is TGCAGCTTCCTACTAGCGGGGGGGGGTGAGCAGTTCTTC.

This clonotype appeared many times. The chain is built from TRBV6-8 and TRBJ2-1; 7 positions match TRBD1. After removal of 4 bases from V and 3 bases from J, the junction contained 3 bases not matched to a gene. The CDR3 totals 14 residues. Germline V gene data show CDR1 as MNHGY and CDR2 as SAAAGT. The CDR3 protein is CASSFGTDYNEQFF. The CDR3 nucleotides are TGTGCCAGCAGTTTCGGGACAGACTACAATGAGCAGTTCTTC.

There are many counts of this clonotype. The chain couples TRBV7-2 to TRBJ2-7, with D perhaps matching TRBD1 (5 bases). Germline lookup yields CDR1 SGHTA and CDR2 FQGNSA. The V end lost 5 bases, the J end lost 7 bases, and 9 bases lay between the germline ends. The CDR3 extends over 11 amino acids. The CDR3 spells CASSPQGEQYF. The CDR3 region has the DNA TGTGCCAGCAGCCCCCAGGGAGAGCAGTACTTC.

This clonotype was observed at least ten times. The V call is TRBV2, the J call TRBJ2-7, with TRBD1 identical over 7 bases. The CDR3 length is 13 residues. Losses at the gene ends were 10 bases for V and 2 bases for J; bases not matched to a gene: 8. Per the germline V gene, CDR1 is SNHLY and CDR2 is FYNNEI. The CDR3 spells CATDRVGTYEQYF. The CDR3, as DNA: TGTGCCACTGACAGGGTTGGGACCTACGAGCAGTACTTC. The full variable domain, its missing parts supplied by reference TRBV2 and TRBJ2-7, is EPEVTQTPSHQVTQMGQEVILRCVPISNHLYFYWYRQILGQKVEFLVSFYNNEISEKSEIFDDQFSVERPDGSNFTLKIRSTKLEDSAMYFCATDRVGTYEQYFGPGTRLTVT.

This clonotype was detected ten times or more. The rearrangement uses TRBV12-3 or TRBV12-4 and TRBJ1-1; D is unclear. There are 14 residues in the CDR3. The V gene lost 2 bases and the J gene lost 0 bases, with 7 bases spanning the gap. The CDR3 DNA reads TGTGCCAGCAGTTTACGAGATATGAACACTGAAGCTTTCTTT. Residues: CASSLRDMNTEAFF.